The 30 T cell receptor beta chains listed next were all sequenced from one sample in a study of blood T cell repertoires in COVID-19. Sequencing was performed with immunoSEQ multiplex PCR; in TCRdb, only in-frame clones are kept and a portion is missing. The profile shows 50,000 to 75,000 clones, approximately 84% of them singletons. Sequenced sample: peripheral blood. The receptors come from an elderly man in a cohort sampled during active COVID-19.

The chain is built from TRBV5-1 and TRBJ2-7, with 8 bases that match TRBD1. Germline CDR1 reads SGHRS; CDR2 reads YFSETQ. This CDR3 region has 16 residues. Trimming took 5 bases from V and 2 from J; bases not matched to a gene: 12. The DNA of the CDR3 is TGCGCCAGCAGACTGTTCCCGGGACAGGTGGCCTACGAGCAGTACTTC. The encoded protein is CASRLFPGQVAYEQYF.

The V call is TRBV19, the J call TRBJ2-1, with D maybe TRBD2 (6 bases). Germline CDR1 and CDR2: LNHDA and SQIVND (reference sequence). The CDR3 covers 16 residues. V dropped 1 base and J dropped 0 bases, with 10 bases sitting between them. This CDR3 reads CASSIAGGSSYNEQFF. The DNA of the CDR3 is TGTGCCAGTAGTATAGCTGGAGGGAGCTCCTACAATGAGCAGTTCTTC.

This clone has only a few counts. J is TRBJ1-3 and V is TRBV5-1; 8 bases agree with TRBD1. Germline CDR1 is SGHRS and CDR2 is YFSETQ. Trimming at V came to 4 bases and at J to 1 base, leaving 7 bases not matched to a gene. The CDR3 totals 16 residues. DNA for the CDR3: TGCGCCAGCAGCCCCAGCGGGGACAGGTCTGGAAACACCATATATTTT. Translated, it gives CASSPSGDRSGNTIYF.

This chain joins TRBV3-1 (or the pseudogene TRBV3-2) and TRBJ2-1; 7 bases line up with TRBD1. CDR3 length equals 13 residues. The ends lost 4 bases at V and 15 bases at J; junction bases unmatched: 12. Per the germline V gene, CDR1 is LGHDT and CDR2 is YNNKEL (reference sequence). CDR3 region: CASSLTGQEVTFF. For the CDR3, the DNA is TGTGCCAGCAGCCTGACAGGGCAAGAGGTTACGTTCTTC.

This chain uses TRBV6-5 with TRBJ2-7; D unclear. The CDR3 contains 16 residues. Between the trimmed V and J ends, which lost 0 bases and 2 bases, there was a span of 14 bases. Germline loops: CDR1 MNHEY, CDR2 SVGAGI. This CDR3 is CASSYSHIQQTYEQYF. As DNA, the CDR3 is TGTGCCAGCAGTTACTCGCATATACAGCAAACCTACGAGCAGTACTTC.

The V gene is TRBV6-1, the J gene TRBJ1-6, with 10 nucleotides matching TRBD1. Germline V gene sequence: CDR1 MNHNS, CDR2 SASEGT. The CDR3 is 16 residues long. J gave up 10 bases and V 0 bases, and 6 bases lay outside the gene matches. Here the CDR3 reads CASSEASGQGRSPLHF. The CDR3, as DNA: TGTGCCAGCAGTGAAGCCTCGGGACAGGGGAGATCACCCCTCCACTTT.

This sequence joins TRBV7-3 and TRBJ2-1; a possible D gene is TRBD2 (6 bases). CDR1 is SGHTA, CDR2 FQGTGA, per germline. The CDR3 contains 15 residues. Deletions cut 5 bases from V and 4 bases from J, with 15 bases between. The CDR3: CASSQRRGEYNEQFF. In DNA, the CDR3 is TGTGCCAGCAGCCAACGGCGGGGCGAATACAATGAGCAGTTCTTC. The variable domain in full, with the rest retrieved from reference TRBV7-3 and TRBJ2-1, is GAGVSQTPSNKVTEKGKYVELRCDPISGHTALYWYRQSLGQGPEFLIYFQGTGAADDSGLPNDRFFAVRPEGSVSTLKIQRTERGDSAVYLCASSQRRGEYNEQFFGPGTRLTVL.

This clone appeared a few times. CDR3 DNA: TGTGCCAGCAGCCCCCGAACCCGGGAGGACACTGAAGCTTTCTTT. Translated: CASSPRTREDTEAFF. The chain joins TRBV9 to TRBJ1-1; D uncertain. The V gene's germline CDR1 is SGDLS and CDR2 YYNGEE. This CDR3 has 15 residues. Trimming shortened V by 4 bases and J by 3 bases, and 16 bases separated the two germline ends.

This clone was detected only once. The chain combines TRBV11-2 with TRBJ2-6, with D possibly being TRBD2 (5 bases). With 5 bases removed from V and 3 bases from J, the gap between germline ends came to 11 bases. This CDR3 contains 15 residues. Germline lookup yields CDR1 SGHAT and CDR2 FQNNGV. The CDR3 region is CASSPEGYGANVLTF. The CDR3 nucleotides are TGTGCCAGCAGCCCCGAGGGCTATGGGGCCAACGTCCTGACTTTC.

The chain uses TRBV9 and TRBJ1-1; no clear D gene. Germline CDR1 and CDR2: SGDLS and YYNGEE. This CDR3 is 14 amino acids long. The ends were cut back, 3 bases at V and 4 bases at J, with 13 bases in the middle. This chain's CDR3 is CASSARKEGTEAFF. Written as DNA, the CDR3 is TGTGCCAGCAGCGCCAGAAAAGAGGGCACTGAAGCTTTCTTT.

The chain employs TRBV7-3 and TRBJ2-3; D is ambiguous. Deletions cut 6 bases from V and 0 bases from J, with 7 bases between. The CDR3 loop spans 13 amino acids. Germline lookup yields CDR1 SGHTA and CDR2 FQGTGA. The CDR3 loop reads CASRMTSTDTQYF. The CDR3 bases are TGTGCCAGCAGAATGACTAGCACAGATACGCAGTATTTT.

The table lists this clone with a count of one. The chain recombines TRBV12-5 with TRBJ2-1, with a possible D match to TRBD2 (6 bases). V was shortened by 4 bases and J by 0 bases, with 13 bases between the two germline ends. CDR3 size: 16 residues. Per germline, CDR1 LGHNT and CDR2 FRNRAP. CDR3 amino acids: CASGYTGSLSYNEQFF. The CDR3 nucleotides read TGTGCTAGTGGTTATACCGGGAGCCTCTCCTACAATGAGCAGTTCTTC.

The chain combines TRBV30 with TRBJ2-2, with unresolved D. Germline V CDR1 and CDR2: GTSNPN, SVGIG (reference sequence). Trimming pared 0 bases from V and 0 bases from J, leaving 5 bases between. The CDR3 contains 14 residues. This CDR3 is CAWSVLSNTGELFF. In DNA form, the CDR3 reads TGTGCCTGGAGTGTACTGTCGAACACCGGGGAGCTGTTTTTT.

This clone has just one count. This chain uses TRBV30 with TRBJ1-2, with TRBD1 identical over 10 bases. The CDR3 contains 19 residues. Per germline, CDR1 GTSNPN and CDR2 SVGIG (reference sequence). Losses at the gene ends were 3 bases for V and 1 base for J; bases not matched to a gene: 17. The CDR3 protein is CAWRESRDRGLLGNYGYTF. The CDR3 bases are TGTGCCTGGAGGGAAAGCCGGGACAGGGGTTTATTGGGTAACTATGGCTACACCTTC.

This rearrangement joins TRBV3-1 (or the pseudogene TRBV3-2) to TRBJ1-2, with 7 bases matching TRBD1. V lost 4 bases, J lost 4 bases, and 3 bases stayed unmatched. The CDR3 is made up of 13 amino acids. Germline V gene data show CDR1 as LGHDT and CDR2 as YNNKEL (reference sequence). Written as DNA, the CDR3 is TGTGCCAGCAGCCTCGACAGGGCCTATGGCTACACCTTC. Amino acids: CASSLDRAYGYTF.

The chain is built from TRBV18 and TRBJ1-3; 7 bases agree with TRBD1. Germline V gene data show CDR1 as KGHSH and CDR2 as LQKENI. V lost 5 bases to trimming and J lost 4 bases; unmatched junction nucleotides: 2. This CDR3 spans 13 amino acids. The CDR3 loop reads CASSTGEGNTIYF. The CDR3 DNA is TGTGCCAGCTCAACAGGGGAAGGAAACACCATATATTTT.

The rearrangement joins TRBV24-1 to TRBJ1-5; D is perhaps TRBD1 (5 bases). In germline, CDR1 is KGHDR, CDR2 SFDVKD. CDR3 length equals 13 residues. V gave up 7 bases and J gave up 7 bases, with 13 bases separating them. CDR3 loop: CATSGGDRQPQHF. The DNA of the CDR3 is TGTGCCACCAGCGGAGGGGATCGACAGCCCCAGCATTTT.

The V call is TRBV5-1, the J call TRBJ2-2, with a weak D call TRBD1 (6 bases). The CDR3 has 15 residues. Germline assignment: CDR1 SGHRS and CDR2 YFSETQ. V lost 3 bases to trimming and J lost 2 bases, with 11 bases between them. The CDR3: CASSWTATNTGELFF. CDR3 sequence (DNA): TGCGCCAGCAGCTGGACAGCCACAAACACCGGGGAGCTGTTTTTT.

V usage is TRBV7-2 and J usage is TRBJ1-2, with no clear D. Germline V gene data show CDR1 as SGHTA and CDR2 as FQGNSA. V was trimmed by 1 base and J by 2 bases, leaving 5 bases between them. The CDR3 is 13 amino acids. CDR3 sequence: CASSLGQNYGYTF. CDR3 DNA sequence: TGTGCCAGCAGCTTAGGGCAGAACTATGGCTACACCTTC.

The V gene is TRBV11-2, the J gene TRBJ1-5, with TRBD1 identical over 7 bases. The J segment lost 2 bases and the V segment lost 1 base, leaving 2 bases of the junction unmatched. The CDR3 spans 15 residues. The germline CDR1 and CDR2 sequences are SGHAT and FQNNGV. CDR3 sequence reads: CASSLAGTGNQPQHF. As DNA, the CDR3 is TGTGCCAGCAGCTTAGCCGGGACAGGCAATCAGCCCCAGCATTTT.

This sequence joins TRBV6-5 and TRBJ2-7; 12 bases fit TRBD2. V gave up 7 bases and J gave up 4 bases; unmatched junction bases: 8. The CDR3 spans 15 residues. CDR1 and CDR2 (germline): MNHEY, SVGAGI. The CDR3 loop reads CASTPKTSGSYEQYF. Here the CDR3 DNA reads TGTGCCAGCACCCCAAAGACTAGCGGGAGTTACGAGCAGTACTTC.

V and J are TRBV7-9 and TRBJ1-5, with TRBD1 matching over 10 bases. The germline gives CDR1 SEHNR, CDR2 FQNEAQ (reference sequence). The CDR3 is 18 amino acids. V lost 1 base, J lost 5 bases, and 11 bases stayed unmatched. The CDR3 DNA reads TGTGCCAGCAGCTTAGTGGGGACAGGGGCGAGATTCGATCAGCCCCAGCATTTT. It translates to CASSLVGTGARFDQPQHF. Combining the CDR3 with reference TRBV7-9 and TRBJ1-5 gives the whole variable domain DTGVSQNPRHKITKRGQNVTFRCDPISEHNRLYWYRQTLGQGPEFLTYFQNEAQLEKSRLLSDRFSAERPKGSFSTLEIQRTEQGDSAMYLCASSLVGTGARFDQPQHFGDGTRLSIL.

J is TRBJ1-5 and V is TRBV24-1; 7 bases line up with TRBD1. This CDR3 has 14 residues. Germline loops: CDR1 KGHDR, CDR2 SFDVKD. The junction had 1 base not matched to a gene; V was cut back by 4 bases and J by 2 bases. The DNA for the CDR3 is TGTGCCACCAGTGAGACAGGGCGCAATCAGCCCCAGCATTTT. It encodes CATSETGRNQPQHF.

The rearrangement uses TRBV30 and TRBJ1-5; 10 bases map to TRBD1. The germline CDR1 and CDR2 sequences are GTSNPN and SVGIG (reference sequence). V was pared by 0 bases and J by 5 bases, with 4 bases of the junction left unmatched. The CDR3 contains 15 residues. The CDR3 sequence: CAWSVGTGVDQPQHF. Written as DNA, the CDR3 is TGTGCCTGGAGTGTGGGGACAGGGGTCGATCAGCCCCAGCATTTT.

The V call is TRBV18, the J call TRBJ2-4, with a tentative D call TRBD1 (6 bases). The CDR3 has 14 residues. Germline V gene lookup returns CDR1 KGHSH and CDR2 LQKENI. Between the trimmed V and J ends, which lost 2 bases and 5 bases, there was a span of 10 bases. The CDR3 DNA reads TGTGCCAGCTCACCAAAAGGGGGTGAAAACATTCAGTACTTC. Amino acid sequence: CASSPKGGENIQYF.

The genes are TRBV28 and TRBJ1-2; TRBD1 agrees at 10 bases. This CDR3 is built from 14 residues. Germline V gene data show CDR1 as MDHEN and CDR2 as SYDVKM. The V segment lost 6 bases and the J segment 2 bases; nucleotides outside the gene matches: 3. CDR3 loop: CASSAGQGNYGYTF. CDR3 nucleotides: TGTGCCAGCAGCGCGGGACAGGGGAACTATGGCTACACCTTC.

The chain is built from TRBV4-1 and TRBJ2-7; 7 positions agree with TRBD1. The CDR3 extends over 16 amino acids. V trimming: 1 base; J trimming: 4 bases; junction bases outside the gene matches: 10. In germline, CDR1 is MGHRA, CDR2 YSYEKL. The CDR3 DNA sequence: TGCGCCAGCAGCCAAGGGGCCGGACAGGACGGTTACGAGCAGTACTTC. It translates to CASSQGAGQDGYEQYF.

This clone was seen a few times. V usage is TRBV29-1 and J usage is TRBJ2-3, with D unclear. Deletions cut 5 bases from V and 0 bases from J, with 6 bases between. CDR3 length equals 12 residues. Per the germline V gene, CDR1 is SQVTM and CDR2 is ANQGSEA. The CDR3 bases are TGCAGCGTTTCAGAAAGCACAGATACGCAGTATTTT. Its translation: CSVSESTDTQYF.

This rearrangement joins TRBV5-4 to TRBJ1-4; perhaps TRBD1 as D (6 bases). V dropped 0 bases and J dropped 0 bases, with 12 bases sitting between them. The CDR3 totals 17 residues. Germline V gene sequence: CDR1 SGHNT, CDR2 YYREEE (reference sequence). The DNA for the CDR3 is TGTGCCAGCAGCTTGGGGGGGCGGGCTGCAACTAATGAAAAACTGTTTTTT. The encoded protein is CASSLGGRAATNEKLFF.

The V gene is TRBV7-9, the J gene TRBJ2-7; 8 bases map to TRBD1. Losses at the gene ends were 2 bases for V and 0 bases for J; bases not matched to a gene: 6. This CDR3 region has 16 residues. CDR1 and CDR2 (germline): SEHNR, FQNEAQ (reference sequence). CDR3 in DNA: TGTGCCAGCAGCTTAAAGACACAGGGGGTCTCCTACGAGCAGTACTTC. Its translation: CASSLKTQGVSYEQYF. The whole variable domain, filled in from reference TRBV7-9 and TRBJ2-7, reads DTGVSQNPRHKITKRGQNVTFRCDPISEHNRLYWYRQTLGQGPEFLTYFQNEAQLEKSRLLSDRFSAERPKGSFSTLEIQRTEQGDSAMYLCASSLKTQGVSYEQYFGPGTRLTVT.